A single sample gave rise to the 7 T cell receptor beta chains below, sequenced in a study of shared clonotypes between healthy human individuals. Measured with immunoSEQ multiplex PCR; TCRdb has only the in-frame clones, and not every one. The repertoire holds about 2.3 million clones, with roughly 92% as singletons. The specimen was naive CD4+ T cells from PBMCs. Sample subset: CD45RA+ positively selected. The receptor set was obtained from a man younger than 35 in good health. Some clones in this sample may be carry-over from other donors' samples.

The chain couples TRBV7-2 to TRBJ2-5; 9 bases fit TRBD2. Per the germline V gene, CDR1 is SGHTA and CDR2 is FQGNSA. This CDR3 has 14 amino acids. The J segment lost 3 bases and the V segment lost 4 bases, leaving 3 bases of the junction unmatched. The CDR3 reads CASSSVAGEETQYF. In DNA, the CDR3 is TGTGCCAGCAGCTCCGTAGCGGGAGAAGAGACCCAGTACTTC.

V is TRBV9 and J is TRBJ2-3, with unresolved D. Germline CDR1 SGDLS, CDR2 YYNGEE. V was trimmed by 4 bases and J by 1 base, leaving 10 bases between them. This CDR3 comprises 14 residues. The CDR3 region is CASSFLTRTDTQYF. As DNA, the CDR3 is TGTGCCAGCAGCTTTTTGACCCGCACAGATACGCAGTATTTT. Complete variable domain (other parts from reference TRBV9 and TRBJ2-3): DSGVTQTPKHLITATGQRVTLRCSPRSGDLSVYWYQQSLDQGLQFLIQYYNGEERAKGNILERFSAQQFPDLHSELNLSSLELGDSALYFCASSFLTRTDTQYFGPGTRLTVL.

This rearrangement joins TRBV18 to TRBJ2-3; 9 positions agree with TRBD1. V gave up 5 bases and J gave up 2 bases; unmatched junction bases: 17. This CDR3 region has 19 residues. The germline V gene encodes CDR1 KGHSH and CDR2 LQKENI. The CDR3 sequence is CASSSTGGSASGYTDTQYF. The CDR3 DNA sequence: TGTGCCAGCTCATCCACAGGGGGCTCGGCTAGCGGATACACAGATACGCAGTATTTT.

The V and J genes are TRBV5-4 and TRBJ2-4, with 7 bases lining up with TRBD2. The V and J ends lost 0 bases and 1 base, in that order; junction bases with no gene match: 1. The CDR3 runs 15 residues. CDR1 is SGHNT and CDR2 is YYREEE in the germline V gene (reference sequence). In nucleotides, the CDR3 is TGTGCCAGCAGCTTGGGGCGGGGGGCCAAAAACATTCAGTACTTC. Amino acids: CASSLGRGAKNIQYF.

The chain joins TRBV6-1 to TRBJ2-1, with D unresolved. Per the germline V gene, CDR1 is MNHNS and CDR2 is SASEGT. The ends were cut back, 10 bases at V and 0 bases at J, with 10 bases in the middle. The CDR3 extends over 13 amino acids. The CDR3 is CATSWFSYNEQFF. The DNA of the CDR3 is TGTGCCACCAGCTGGTTCTCCTACAATGAGCAGTTCTTC.

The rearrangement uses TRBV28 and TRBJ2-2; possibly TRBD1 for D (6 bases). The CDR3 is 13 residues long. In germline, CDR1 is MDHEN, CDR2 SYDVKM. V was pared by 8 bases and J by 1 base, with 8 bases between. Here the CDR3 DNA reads TGTGCCAGCGGGGGACAGAACACCGGGGAGCTGTTTTTT. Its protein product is CASGGQNTGELFF.

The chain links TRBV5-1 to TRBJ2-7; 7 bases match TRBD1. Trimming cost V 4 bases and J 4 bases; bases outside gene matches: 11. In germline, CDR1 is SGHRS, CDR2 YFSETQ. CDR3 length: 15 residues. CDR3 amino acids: CASSAYRGSDYEQYF. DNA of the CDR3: TGCGCCAGCAGCGCGTACAGGGGATCGGATTACGAGCAGTACTTC.